The 25 T cell receptor beta chains below all came from one sample that was sequenced in a study of blood T cell repertoires in COVID-19. Repertoires were generated with immunoSEQ multiplex PCR, while TCRdb's copy carries only in-frame clones and drops some. The sample shows more than 85,000 clones, about 91% of them seen only once. The sample taken for sequencing was peripheral blood. The source is a man aged 45 to 65 with COVID-19, enrolled during active disease.

The CDR3 nucleotides are TGTGCCAGCAGCCAAGGGGTATGGGGGGACTATGGCTACACCTTC. Protein product: CASSQGVWGDYGYTF. J is TRBJ1-2 and V is TRBV4-2, with D possibly being TRBD1 (5 bases). Trimming pared 1 base from V and 3 bases from J, leaving 12 bases between. This CDR3 spans 15 amino acids. Germline V gene sequence: CDR1 LGHNA, CDR2 YNFKEQ.

V is TRBV5-4 and J is TRBJ1-2; a possible D gene is TRBD1 (5 bases). Per the germline V gene, CDR1 is SGHNT and CDR2 is YYREEE (reference sequence). V gave up 0 bases and J gave up 2 bases, with 11 bases separating them. CDR3 size: 15 residues. CDR3 DNA: TGTGCCAGCAGCTTGGATCTCGGGGGAAACTATGGCTACACCTTC. Its protein is CASSLDLGGNYGYTF.

J is TRBJ1-1 and V is TRBV11-3; D unresolved. CDR1 is SGHNT and CDR2 is YENEEA in the germline V gene. V was clipped by 6 bases and J by 1 base, with 9 bases between them. The CDR3 spans 13 residues. The CDR3 DNA reads as TGTGCCAGCAGTAAATACAGGAACACTGAAGCTTTCTTT. It encodes CASSKYRNTEAFF.

This clone was picked up many times. The chain links TRBV6-2 or TRBV6-3 to TRBJ1-1, with D hard to call. The CDR3 has 14 amino acids. Germline CDR1 MNHEY, CDR2 SVGEGT. V was cut by 0 bases and J by 1 base, with 6 bases left in between. CDR3: CASSYSSENTEAFF. The DNA for the CDR3 is TGTGCCAGCAGTTACTCCTCAGAGAACACTGAAGCTTTCTTT.

This clone was seen just once. This chain connects TRBV5-5 to TRBJ1-4; TRBD1 matches at 9 bases. The V gene's germline CDR1 is SGHKS and CDR2 YYEKEE (reference sequence). The CDR3 loop spans 16 amino acids. With V trimmed by 4 bases and J by 7 bases, 11 bases remained unmatched. CDR3 coding DNA: TGTGCCAGCAGCCAACACCGTACAGGGGGCTTTGAAAAACTGTTTTTT. Protein product: CASSQHRTGGFEKLFF.

This clone showed up just a few times. The chain combines TRBV6-5 with TRBJ2-7, with a possible D match to TRBD2 (5 bases). CDR3 length equals 13 residues. V lost 6 bases to trimming and J lost 4 bases, with 13 bases between them. Germline V lookup: CDR1 MNHEY, CDR2 SVGAGI. The DNA of the CDR3 is TGTGCCAGCAGCCAGACCGCGGGTTACGAGCAGTACTTC. Amino acid sequence: CASSQTAGYEQYF.

V is TRBV5-8 and J is TRBJ1-5, with D possibly matching TRBD1 (5 bases). CDR1 and CDR2 from the germline V gene are SGHTS and YDEGEE. V was cut by 2 bases and J by 6 bases, with 9 bases left in between. The CDR3 sequence is 13 residues long. In nucleotides, the CDR3 is TGTGCCAGCAGCTTAGGGGTGGGTCAGCCCCAGCATTTT. Translating gives CASSLGVGQPQHF.

This chain links TRBV7-9 with TRBJ2-7; perhaps TRBD2 as D (6 bases). The CDR3 spans 16 residues. Per germline, CDR1 SEHNR and CDR2 FQNEAQ (reference sequence). Between the trimmed V and J ends, which lost 1 base and 5 bases, there was a span of 18 bases. The CDR3 region is CASSLVGDSYSDEQYF. CDR3 DNA: TGTGCCAGCAGCTTAGTGGGGGACTCCTACTCGGACGAGCAGTACTTC.

In DNA, the CDR3 is TGTGCCAGCAGCTTACACGGGACAGGGAGTTACAATGAGCAGTTCTTC. It translates to CASSLHGTGSYNEQFF. The chain employs TRBV7-3 and TRBJ2-1; 9 bases are a match to TRBD1. This CDR3 is built from 16 residues. The germline gives CDR1 SGHTA, CDR2 FQGTGA. V trimming: 2 bases; J trimming: 4 bases; junction bases outside the gene matches: 6.

The rearrangement links TRBV12-5 to TRBJ2-3; 12 bases line up with TRBD2. Trimming cost V 2 bases and J 3 bases; bases outside gene matches: 9. The V gene's germline CDR1 is LGHNT and CDR2 FRNRAP. The CDR3 consists of 18 residues. The chain's CDR3 is CASGLTRLAGAGTDTQYF. In DNA, the CDR3 is TGTGCTAGTGGTTTGACCCGACTAGCGGGGGCGGGTACAGATACGCAGTATTTT. The variable domain in full, with the rest retrieved from reference TRBV12-5 and TRBJ2-3, is DARVTQTPRHKVTEMGQEVTMRCQPILGHNTVFWYRQTMMQGLELLAYFRNRAPLDDSGMPKDRFSAEMPDATLATLKIQPSEPRDSAVYFCASGLTRLAGAGTDTQYFGPGTRLTVL.

V and J are TRBV14 and TRBJ1-2; 7 bases are shared with TRBD1. Germline CDR1 SGHDN, CDR2 FVKESK. The CDR3 contains 15 residues. Trimming removed 4 bases from V and 4 bases from J; junction bases left unmatched: 9. Here the CDR3 reads CASSRLSDRLYGYTF. CDR3 sequence (DNA): TGTGCCAGCAGCCGACTTTCGGACAGGCTCTATGGCTACACCTTC. The full variable domain, its missing parts supplied by reference TRBV14 and TRBJ1-2, is EAGVTQFPSHSVIEKGQTVTLRCDPISGHDNLYWYRRVMGKEIKFLLHFVKESKQDESGMPNNRFLAERTGGTYSTLKVQPAELEDSGVYFCASSRLSDRLYGYTFGSGTRLTVV.

The chain uses TRBV6-5 and TRBJ1-6, with D uncertain. The CDR3 sequence is 13 residues long. Trimming took 2 bases from V and 9 from J, leaving 8 bases between them. Germline lookup yields CDR1 MNHEY and CDR2 SVGAGI. CDR3 in amino acids: CASSYDSTSPLHF. The DNA of the CDR3 is TGTGCCAGCAGTTACGATAGTACTTCACCCCTCCACTTT.

The rearrangement uses TRBV7-8 and TRBJ1-2; 7 nucleotides align to TRBD1. Trimming at V came to 0 bases and at J to 3 bases, leaving 10 bases not matched to a gene. The germline CDR1 and CDR2 sequences are SGHVS and FQNEAQ. This CDR3 comprises 17 residues. CDR3 residues: CASSLASIGGADYGYTF. The CDR3 nucleotides are TGTGCCAGCAGCTTAGCGTCGATAGGGGGCGCAGACTATGGCTACACCTTC.

The rearrangement uses TRBV3-1 (or the pseudogene TRBV3-2) and TRBJ2-3, with 15 positions matching TRBD2. With V trimmed by 3 bases and J by 5 bases, 3 bases remained unmatched. The CDR3 runs 16 residues. Germline V lookup: CDR1 LGHDT, CDR2 YNNKEL (reference sequence). The DNA of the CDR3 is TGTGCCAGCAGCCACGGACTAGCGGGGGGGCGAGATACGCAGTATTTT. Its protein product is CASSHGLAGGRDTQYF.

The V and J genes are TRBV6-5 and TRBJ2-3, with 11 bases identical to TRBD2. This CDR3 has 15 residues. The junction had 6 bases not matched to a gene; V was cut back by 7 bases and J by 3 bases. In germline, CDR1 is MNHEY, CDR2 SVGAGI. Written as DNA, the CDR3 is TGTGCCAGCAAAGATAGCGGGGGGGCTACAGATACGCAGTATTTT. Protein: CASKDSGGATDTQYF.

The genes are TRBV10-2 and TRBJ1-1, with D possibly being TRBD1 (5 bases). Germline CDR1 reads WSHSY; CDR2 reads SAAADI. V lost 8 bases, J lost 6 bases, and 19 bases lay in between. The CDR3 length is 14 residues. The chain's CDR3 is CASGKDIRAPEAFF. The CDR3 DNA sequence: TGCGCCAGCGGGAAGGACATCAGGGCCCCTGAAGCTTTCTTT.

The chain joins TRBV10-1 to TRBJ2-7; maybe TRBD2 (5 bases). There are 11 residues in the CDR3. Trimming removed 11 bases from V and 5 bases from J, with 13 bases in between. Germline V CDR1 and CDR2: WNHNN, SYGVQD (reference sequence). In DNA form, the CDR3 reads TGCGCCGTCCTCGGGATCGACGAGCAGTACTTC. The encoded protein is CAVLGIDEQYF.

This clone occurred a few times. This chain joins TRBV18 and TRBJ2-5; TRBD1 matches at 10 bases. The germline V gene has CDR1 KGHSH and CDR2 LQKENI. The CDR3 is made up of 17 amino acids. Unmatched junction bases numbered 7, after V lost 2 bases and J lost 1 base. As DNA, the CDR3 is TGTGCCAGCTCACCAGGGACAGGGGCTGATTTCCAAGAGACCCAGTACTTC. Its protein is CASSPGTGADFQETQYF. Full variable domain (remainder filled in from reference TRBV18 and TRBJ2-5): NAGVMQNPRHLVRRRGQEARLRCSPMKGHSHVYWYRQLPEEGLKFMVYLQKENIIDESGMPKERFSAEFPKEGPSILRIQQVVRGDSAAYFCASSPGTGADFQETQYFGPGTRLLVL.

This clone appeared a single time. The V and J genes are TRBV6-1 and TRBJ1-2; the match to TRBD1 covers 9 bases. Germline CDR1 and CDR2: MNHNS and SASEGT. Trimming removed 4 bases from V and 3 bases from J; junction bases left unmatched: 12. This CDR3 spans 17 amino acids. CDR3 sequence: CASSVDLRDRAYYGYTF. The CDR3 DNA is TGTGCCAGCAGTGTCGACCTCCGGGACAGGGCTTACTATGGCTACACCTTC.

The V call is TRBV3-1 (or the pseudogene TRBV3-2), the J call TRBJ2-2, with TRBD2 matching over 8 bases. The trim removed 5 bases at V and 13 bases at J, leaving 6 bases unmatched. This CDR3 is built from 12 residues. Germline lookup yields CDR1 LGHDT and CDR2 YNNKEL (reference sequence). CDR3 loop: CASSFGLAGLFF. The DNA of the CDR3 is TGTGCCAGCAGCTTTGGGCTAGCGGGGCTGTTTTTT.

This chain joins TRBV6-6 and TRBJ1-2, with D possibly being TRBD1 (5 bases). This CDR3 has 16 amino acids. Trimming pared 4 bases from V and 0 bases from J, leaving 15 bases between. Germline V gene data show CDR1 as MNHNY and CDR2 as SVGAGI (reference sequence). CDR3 sequence: CASSSPRDSSNYGYTF. The CDR3 DNA reads TGTGCCAGCAGTTCCCCCCGAGACAGTTCTAACTATGGCTACACCTTC.

This clone came up a few times. V usage is TRBV5-8 and J usage is TRBJ1-5, with 7 bases fitting TRBD1. CDR1 SGHTS and CDR2 YDEGEE come from the germline V gene. The CDR3 loop spans 14 amino acids. J gave up 2 bases and V 1 base, and 0 bases lay outside the gene matches. The CDR3 is CASSLTGGNQPQHF. The CDR3 DNA reads as TGTGCCAGCAGCTTGACAGGGGGCAATCAGCCCCAGCATTTT.

CDR3 protein: CASSTPQGRVGGNTIYF. CDR3 DNA: TGTGCCAGTAGTACTCCGCAGGGGAGAGTCGGTGGAAACACCATATATTTT. The chain carries TRBV19 and TRBJ1-3, with D perhaps TRBD1 (6 bases). This CDR3 spans 17 amino acids. V gave up 4 bases and J gave up 3 bases, with 19 bases separating them. The germline CDR1 and CDR2 sequences are LNHDA and SQIVND (reference sequence).

This chain joins TRBV5-1 and TRBJ1-4, with TRBD1 matching over 7 bases. Germline-derived CDR1 and CDR2 are SGHRS and YFSETQ. Trimming at V came to 4 bases and at J to 4 bases, leaving 4 bases not matched to a gene. This CDR3 region has 14 residues. CDR3 in amino acids: CASSPDRNNEKLFF. Here the CDR3 DNA reads TGCGCCAGCAGCCCGGACAGGAATAATGAAAAACTGTTTTTT.

This clone has a count of ten or more. CDR3: CASSGTGGANSPLHF. Here the CDR3 DNA reads TGTGCCAGCAGCGGGACAGGGGGGGCTAATTCACCCCTCCACTTT. This chain uses TRBV9 with TRBJ1-6; 10 nucleotides line up with TRBD1. Germline loops: CDR1 SGDLS, CDR2 YYNGEE. This CDR3 is built from 15 residues. V was clipped by 3 bases and J by 6 bases; unmatched bases: 3.